A selection of T cell receptor beta chains follows, all from one sample in a study of blood T cell repertoires in COVID-19. Sequencing used immunoSEQ multiplex PCR; TCRdb keeps in-frame clones, though not all of them. The data contain over 30,000 clones, 75% to 90% of them singletons. The sequenced material came from peripheral blood. The receptors originated from a man in his 70s with acute or convalescent COVID-19. Both conserved end residues are part of each CDR3. A D gene is named only where the DNA matches it firmly. Part of the rows lack a size; the others show once, few, many or a class for expanded clones.

d_call: TRBD1
v_call: TRBV29-1
clone_size: once
j_call: TRBJ1-1
cdr3_aa: CSVGTANTEAFF
cdr3_nt: TGCAGCGTGGGGACAGCGAACACTGAAGCTTTCTTT

d_call: NA
v_call: TRBV28
clone_size: few
j_call: TRBJ1-3
cdr3_aa: CASSFPLHSGNTIYF
cdr3_nt: TGTGCCAGCAGTTTTCCCCTCCACAGTGGAAACACCATATATTTT

d_call: NA
v_call: TRBV21-1
clone_size: NA
j_call: TRBJ2-2
cdr3_aa: CASSEVEASGSVDTGELFF
cdr3_nt: TGTGCCAGCAGCGAAGTTGAGGCTAGCGGGAGTGTAGACACCGGGGAGCTGTTTTTT

d_call: TRBD2
v_call: TRBV5-4
clone_size: NA
j_call: TRBJ2-1
cdr3_aa: CASSSLTSGYNEQFF
cdr3_nt: TGTGCCAGCAGCTCGCTGACTAGCGGCTACAATGAGCAGTTCTTC

d_call: NA
v_call: TRBV21-1
clone_size: NA
j_call: TRBJ1-1
cdr3_aa: CASSILRDSSLNTEAFF
cdr3_nt: TGTGCCAGCAGCATTTTGCGGGACAGCTCTTTGAACACTGAAGCTTTCTTT

d_call: TRBD1
v_call: TRBV4-1
clone_size: NA
j_call: TRBJ1-4
cdr3_aa: CASSQEGQGNEKLFF
cdr3_nt: TGCGCCAGCAGCCAAGAGGGACAGGGAAATGAAAAACTGTTTTTT

d_call: NA
v_call: TRBV15
clone_size: NA
j_call: TRBJ2-7
cdr3_aa: CATSGRGSSYEQYF
cdr3_nt: TGTGCCACCAGCGGGAGGGGGTCGTCCTACGAGCAGTACTTC

d_call: NA
v_call: TRBV21-1
clone_size: NA
j_call: TRBJ2-7
cdr3_aa: CASSPLPGGSAYEQYF
cdr3_nt: TGTGCCAGCAGCCCCCTACCGGGAGGTAGCGCCTACGAGCAGTACTTC

d_call: TRBD2
v_call: TRBV23-1
clone_size: NA
j_call: TRBJ2-7
cdr3_aa: CASSQELAGKLYEQYF
cdr3_nt: TGCGCCAGCAGTCAGGAACTAGCGGGAAAGTTGTACGAGCAGTACTTC

d_call: NA
v_call: TRBV5-1
clone_size: NA
j_call: TRBJ1-1
cdr3_aa: CASSFIPGDTEAFF
cdr3_nt: TGCGCCAGCAGCTTCATCCCCGGTGACACTGAAGCTTTCTTT

d_call: TRBD2
v_call: TRBV4-1
clone_size: once
j_call: TRBJ2-7
cdr3_aa: CASSRTGTISNEQYF
cdr3_nt: TGCGCCAGCAGCCGAACCGGGACTATATCCAACGAGCAGTACTTC

d_call: TRBD1
v_call: TRBV7-8
clone_size: NA
j_call: TRBJ1-5
cdr3_aa: CASSPRDRGGNQPQHF
cdr3_nt: TGTGCCAGCAGCCCTCGAGACAGGGGAGGCAATCAGCCCCAGCATTTT

d_call: TRBD1
v_call: TRBV19
clone_size: NA
j_call: TRBJ2-2
cdr3_aa: CASSIRTGGDTGELFF
cdr3_nt: TGTGCCAGTAGTATACGCACAGGGGGTGACACCGGGGAGCTGTTTTTT

d_call: TRBD2
v_call: TRBV7-2
clone_size: NA
j_call: TRBJ2-3
cdr3_aa: CASRFPGGADTQYF
cdr3_nt: TGTGCCAGCAGATTCCCGGGGGGGGCAGATACGCAGTATTTT

d_call: TRBD2
v_call: TRBV19
clone_size: NA
j_call: TRBJ2-2
cdr3_aa: CASTRAGGPTGELFF
cdr3_nt: TGTGCCAGTACGCGGGCGGGAGGGCCAACCGGGGAGCTGTTTTTT

d_call: NA
v_call: TRBV5-1
clone_size: NA
j_call: TRBJ1-1
cdr3_aa: CASSPYRNTEAFF
cdr3_nt: TGCGCCAGCAGCCCCTACAGGAACACTGAAGCTTTCTTT

d_call: NA
v_call: TRBV11-3
clone_size: NA
j_call: TRBJ2-2
cdr3_aa: CASSLDSTSPGELFF
cdr3_nt: TGTGCCAGCAGCTTAGACAGTACGTCACCCGGGGAGCTGTTTTTT

d_call: NA
v_call: TRBV19
clone_size: once
j_call: TRBJ2-6
cdr3_aa: CASAGSGANVLTF
cdr3_nt: TGTGCCAGCGCAGGCTCTGGGGCCAACGTCCTGACTTTC

d_call: TRBD2
v_call: TRBV6-5
clone_size: NA
j_call: TRBJ2-7
cdr3_aa: CASSYLSGRTSYEQYF
cdr3_nt: TGTGCCAGCAGTTACCTTAGCGGGAGGACCTCCTACGAGCAGTACTTC

d_call: NA
v_call: TRBV27
clone_size: few
j_call: TRBJ2-7
cdr3_aa: CASSFYRASGEQYF
cdr3_nt: TGTGCCAGCAGTTTCTACAGGGCTTCTGGCGAGCAGTACTTC

d_call: NA
v_call: TRBV6-6
clone_size: NA
j_call: TRBJ2-7
cdr3_aa: CASSYEYGYEQYF
cdr3_nt: TGTGCCAGCAGTTACGAGTACGGCTACGAGCAGTACTTC

d_call: NA
v_call: TRBV25-1
clone_size: NA
j_call: TRBJ1-1
cdr3_aa: CASMGSGPRGTEAFF
cdr3_nt: TGTGCCAGCATGGGGTCAGGGCCCCGGGGGACTGAAGCTTTCTTT